A selection of T cell receptor beta chains follows, all from one sample in a study of blood T cells in healthy people across ages. TCRdb reprocessed the 5' RACE reads via MiXCR and lists one record per CDR3 protein. Here the sample spans more than 550,000 distinct CDR3 sequences, about a fifth being singletons. Sequencing input: blood. The source is a man in his 70s in good health. The CDR3 runs from the conserved cysteine through the conserved F or W. D genes are given only for firm matches. Rows may omit the clone size; those that give it use once, few, many or a size class.

.,few,TRBJ1-2,TRBV3-1,TGTGCCAGCAGCCAAGATCATGGAGGGGACTATGGCTACACCTTC,CASSQDHGGDYGYTF
.,.,TRBJ2-7,TRBV2,TGTGCCAGCAGTGCCCCCACCTCCTACGAGCAGTACTTC,CASSAPTSYEQYF
.,.,TRBJ1-2,TRBV24-1,TGTGCCACCAGTTCAGTCTATGGCTACACCTTC,CATSSVYGYTF
.,.,TRBJ2-3,TRBV20-1,TGCAGTGCTAGAGATCTGGCAGGGAAGACAGATACGCAGTATTTT,CSARDLAGKTDTQYF
.,few,TRBJ1-2,TRBV7-2,TGTGCCAGCAGCACCACGGGGGGTGGTCGCCTTGTCTATGGCTACACCTTC,CASSTTGGGRLVYGYTF
TRBD1,few,TRBJ2-1,TRBV9,TGTGCCAGCAGCGTTCAAGGGGGCGATGAGCAGTTCTTC,CASSVQGGDEQFF
TRBD2,.,TRBJ2-3,TRBV6-2/TRBV6-3,TGTGCCAGCAGCACGACTAGCTCCCTGACAGATACGCAGTATTTT,CASSTTSSLTDTQYF
TRBD1,.,TRBJ2-3,TRBV11-2,TGTGCCAGCAGCCCTTTTCTAGGGGGCGCAGATGCGCAGTATTTT,CASSPFLGGADAQYF
.,.,TRBJ2-5,TRBV10-2,TGCGCCAGCAGTGAGTCTGAGGGGGAGTACTTC,CASSESEGEYF
.,few,TRBJ2-5,TRBV6-5,TGTGCCAGCAGTTACTCTGAGGGGTCAGAGACCCAGTACTTC,CASSYSEGSETQYF
TRBD2,few,TRBJ2-1,TRBV7-2,TGTGCCAGCAGCTTAGTGTTAGGTAGCGGGAGTTACAATGAGCAGTTCTTC,CASSLVLGSGSYNEQFF
TRBD2,.,TRBJ2-4,TRBV5-6,TGTGCCAGCAGCCCTCTGACTAGCGGGTCCAAAAACATTCAGTACTTC,CASSPLTSGSKNIQYF
.,.,TRBJ2-5,TRBV5-1,TGCGCCAGCAGCCCGGACTATAGGAGGGAGACCCAGTACTTC,CASSPDYRRETQYF
TRBD2,few,TRBJ2-1,TRBV12-3/TRBV12-4,TGTGCCAGCAAATTACTAGCGGGCAACAATGAGCAGTTCTTC,CASKLLAGNNEQFF
.,many,TRBJ2-3,TRBV11-2,TGCGCCAGCAGCTCTGATCGTACAGATACGCAGTATTTT,CASSSDRTDTQYF
TRBD2,few,TRBJ2-7,TRBV6-5,TGTGCCAGCAGGCAGAGCGGGGGGGCGTTCTACGAGCAGTACTTC,CASRQSGGAFYEQYF
.,.,TRBJ1-6,TRBV6-1,TGTGCCAGCAGTGCCGGGACACTCCCCTTGAATTCACCCCTCCACTTT,CASSAGTLPLNSPLHF
.,few,TRBJ1-5,TRBV5-6,TGTGCCAGCAGCTTCCCTGATTGGGGCGTAGGTCAGCCCCAGCATTTT,CASSFPDWGVGQPQHF
TRBD2,few,TRBJ2-3,TRBV12-3/TRBV12-4,TGTGCCAGCGCCATCCTAGCGGGGGGTAGCACAGATACGCAGTATTTT,CASAILAGGSTDTQYF
.,.,TRBJ1-2,TRBV5-1,TGCGCCAGCACGAATGGGGGGGGTTCGTATGGCTACACCTTC,CASTNGGGSYGYTF
TRBD1,few,TRBJ1-1,TRBV7-8,TGTGCCAGCAGCCGAGTCAGGGGGAGCGACACTGAAGCTTTCTTT,CASSRVRGSDTEAFF
TRBD1,.,TRBJ2-3,TRBV19,TGTGCCAGTAGTATAGATCAACGGACAGGGGACAGCACAGATACGCAGTATTTT,CASSIDQRTGDSTDTQYF
.,many,TRBJ1-4,TRBV7-6,TGTGCCAGCAGCTCGTCGACGAACAGGAATGAAAAACTGTTTTTT,CASSSSTNRNEKLFF
.,.,TRBJ1-4,TRBV7-2,TGTGCCAGCGGAGTACGGGCCGGGGGTAATGAAAAACTGTTTTTT,CASGVRAGGNEKLFF
.,few,TRBJ2-3,TRBV29-1,TGCAGCGTTGAAATTTACAGGGGACTGGATACGCAGTATTTT,CSVEIYRGLDTQYF
.,.,TRBJ1-6,TRBV6-1,TGTGCCAGCAGTGTAGGGGTGGCGTTACCCCTCCACTTT,CASSVGVALPLHF
.,few,TRBJ2-1,TRBV5-1,TGCGCCAGCAGCTTAGGGGGGGTCTCCTACAATGAGCAGTTCTTC,CASSLGGVSYNEQFF
.,.,TRBJ1-3,TRBV5-1,TGCGCCAGCAGCTTGGTCCAAGGACGGAGCTCTGGAAACACCATATATTTT,CASSLVQGRSSGNTIYF
TRBD1,many,TRBJ1-1,TRBV29-1,TGCAGCGTTGTAGGGACCGGGACAGGGTCGAGGACTGAAGCTTTCTTT,CSVVGTGTGSRTEAFF
.,few,TRBJ2-5,TRBV6-1,TGTGCCAGCAGTGAAGGGGGACCCATCATTGGACGTGAGTTCTTC,CASSEGGPIIGREFF
TRBD2,few,TRBJ2-1,TRBV7-2,TGTGCCAGCAGCTTAAGGACTAGCGGGATTGGTCATGAGCAGTTCTTC,CASSLRTSGIGHEQFF
.,.,TRBJ2-1,TRBV29-1,TGCAGCGTTCCTCGGGGGTTGGCGGGGGCCTTGTACAATGAGCAGTTCTTC,CSVPRGLAGALYNEQFF
.,few,TRBJ1-2,TRBV27,TGTGCCAGCAGTTTACAGGGTCTAGGTGGCTACACCTTC,CASSLQGLGGYTF
TRBD2,.,TRBJ2-5,TRBV29-1,TGCAGCGGGAGGCTAGCGGGGGTAGAGACCCAGTACTTC,CSGRLAGVETQYF
.,few,TRBJ2-7,TRBV7-6,TGTGCCAGCAGCTTAGGTGGGGACACCCACTACGAGCAGTACTTC,CASSLGGDTHYEQYF
.,many,TRBJ1-1,TRBV12-3/TRBV12-4,TGTGCCAGCAGTTTAATGGGGATCGCTGAAGCTTTCTTT,CASSLMGIAEAFF
.,.,TRBJ1-2,TRBV4-2,TGTGCCAGCAGCCAAGATCTCAGGATTAGCTATGGCTACACCTTC,CASSQDLRISYGYTF
.,few,TRBJ1-1,TRBV29-1,TGCAGCTTTTCCCGCCCCGAACAGAGCACTGAAGCTTTCTTT,CSFSRPEQSTEAFF
TRBD1,.,TRBJ2-1,TRBV5-1,TGCGCCAGCAGCGCGGGACAGGGACCCTACAATGAGCAGTTCTTC,CASSAGQGPYNEQFF
TRBD2,many,TRBJ2-5,TRBV24-1,TGTGCCACCCAGGGACTAGCGGGAGATTTGACCCAGTACTTC,CATQGLAGDLTQYF
.,few,TRBJ2-5,TRBV9,TGTGCCAGCAGTCCAACAGCTTTATCACAAGAGACCCAGTACTTC,CASSPTALSQETQYF
.,.,TRBJ1-1,TRBV7-2,TGTGCCAGCAGCGCCCGGATGACTGAAGCTTTCTTT,CASSARMTEAFF
TRBD1,.,TRBJ1-2,TRBV24-1,TGTGCCACCAGTGACAGGGACAGGGGACGGGGCTACACCTTC,CATSDRDRGRGYTF
.,.,TRBJ1-3,TRBV7-9,TGTGCCAGCAGCAACACTGGGCAGGGATCTGGAAACACCATATATTTT,CASSNTGQGSGNTIYF
.,.,TRBJ2-1,TRBV10-1,TGCGCCAGCGGGGACTCAGGCCGTTACAATGAGCAGTTCTTC,CASGDSGRYNEQFF
TRBD2,.,TRBJ2-5,TRBV20-1,TGCAGTGCCCGCTCGACTAGCTCTCTGGAGACCCAGCACTTC,CSARSTSSLETQHF
.,few,TRBJ2-3,TRBV7-9,TGTGCCAGCAGTCCGGGAACGGCGATCGCAGATACGCAGTATTTT,CASSPGTAIADTQYF
TRBD2,few,TRBJ2-1,TRBV20-1,TGCAGCGCAATTCGACCGGGACTAGCGGGGAGCTCCTACAATGAGCAGTTCTTC,CSAIRPGLAGSSYNEQFF
.,few,TRBJ2-5,TRBV5-4,TGTGCCAGCAGCTTGGCCGGGGGACCTGTTGAAGAGACCCAGTACTTC,CASSLAGGPVEETQYF
.,.,TRBJ1-4,TRBV7-9,TGTGCCAACAGCTCCCCGGGTGTTGCAACTAATGAAAAACTGTTTTTT,CANSSPGVATNEKLFF
.,few,TRBJ1-2,TRBV20-1,TGCAGTGCTAGATGGGGGGTTGACTATGGCTACACCTTC,CSARWGVDYGYTF
TRBD1,few,TRBJ1-2,TRBV20-1,TGCAGTGCCAGGGACAGGGCACTAGGCTACACCTTC,CSARDRALGYTF
.,many,TRBJ2-4,TRBV28,TGTGCCAGCAGCATCGAGGGGGTCAAAAACATTCAGTACTTC,CASSIEGVKNIQYF
TRBD2,.,TRBJ2-3,TRBV12-3/TRBV12-4,TGTGCCAGCAGTTTCCGTATACAGCGGGAGGGCACAGATACGCAGTATTTT,CASSFRIQREGTDTQYF
.,.,TRBJ2-5,TRBV18,TGTGCCAGCTCACCAAATTTAGGCAAGGAGACCCAGTACTTC,CASSPNLGKETQYF